These T cell receptor beta chains were read from a single sample in a study of preoperative IRX-2 immunotherapy in early breast cancer. This table comes from immunoSEQ multiplex PCR, and its TCRdb copy is limited to in-frame clones, with some not included. The sample gives 25,000 or so clones, 85% to 90% of which show up once; 9% is in the top ten. The sequencing here drew on tumor tissue, taken after IRX-2 immunotherapy. These receptors came from a human donor with breast cancer. Each CDR3 is given with its conserved first and last residue. Each record gives: D gene, CDR3 length, J gene, clone size, V gene, CDR3 DNA, CDR3 protein. The D gene is left open where the match is weak. The size of a clone is reported for some rows only, either as once, few or many, or as a class for expanded clones.

-,15,TRBJ1-5,-,TRBV27,TGTGCCAGCAGTTTAAAAACGGGAAGCAATCAGCCCCAGCATTTT,CASSLKTGSNQPQHF
TRBD1,15,TRBJ2-5,-,TRBV5-1,TGCGCCAGCAGCTTGGCCGGGACAGGGAAAGAGACCCAGTACTTC,CASSLAGTGKETQYF
-,15,TRBJ2-6,-,TRBV5-5,TGTGCCAGCAGGTACCCCGGGGCCGGGGCCAACGTCCTGACTTTC,CASRYPGAGANVLTF
-,15,TRBJ2-1,-,TRBV7-9,TGTGCCAGCAGCTTATCTGGCGGACTGGGGAATGAGCAGTTCTTC,CASSLSGGLGNEQFF
-,12,TRBJ2-5,-,TRBV28,TGTGCCAGCGGGAGCAGTATGGAGACCCAGTACTTC,CASGSSMETQYF
TRBD2,16,TRBJ2-2,-,TRBV7-2,TGTGCCAGCAGCTCATATCTAGCGGCGAACACCGGGGAGCTGTTTTTT,CASSSYLAANTGELFF
-,16,TRBJ1-5,once,TRBV6-1,TGTGCCAGCAGTGAAGCTGGAGGGAGGTTAGGTCAGCCCCAGCATTTT,CASSEAGGRLGQPQHF
-,14,TRBJ1-1,-,TRBV27,TGTGCCAGCGGGCCCACAGGGATGAACACTGAAGCTTTCTTT,CASGPTGMNTEAFF
-,15,TRBJ2-3,-,TRBV15,TGTGCCACCAGCACCGTGACGGGGGCTGCGGATACGCAGTATTTT,CATSTVTGAADTQYF
-,12,TRBJ2-3,-,TRBV9,TGTGCCAGCAGCGTAGCGGGGGATACGCAGTATTTT,CASSVAGDTQYF
-,17,TRBJ1-2,-,TRBV5-1,TGCGCCAGCAGCTTGGGGCCCTCCGTGACGGGGGGTAGTGGCTACACCTTC,CASSLGPSVTGGSGYTF
-,13,TRBJ2-5,-,TRBV10-3,TGTGCCATCAGTGGACAGAACAGGGAGACCCAGTACTTC,CAISGQNRETQYF
-,14,TRBJ1-3,-,TRBV30,TGTGCCTGGACAACCCCGGGCCACGGAAACACCATATATTTT,CAWTTPGHGNTIYF
-,16,TRBJ1-3,-,TRBV4-1,TGCGCCAGCAGCCAAGAGCGGCAGACCTCTGGAAGCACCATATATTTT,CASSQERQTSGSTIYF
-,16,TRBJ1-5,-,TRBV4-3,TGCGCCAGCAGCCAAGATCTTACAGGGAGCAATCAGCCCCAGCATTTT,CASSQDLTGSNQPQHF
-,14,TRBJ2-5,once,TRBV5-1,TGCGCCAGCAGCTCGAGGGGTAGTGGGGAGACCCAGTACTTC,CASSSRGSGETQYF
-,14,TRBJ1-1,few,TRBV2,TGTGCCAGCAGTGAATGGGTGGAGTACACTGAAGCTTTCTTT,CASSEWVEYTEAFF
-,16,TRBJ2-7,-,TRBV7-2,TGTGCCAGCAGCTTAGCCGGGGGCAGGGTGATATACGAGCAGTACTTC,CASSLAGGRVIYEQYF
-,15,TRBJ2-7,-,TRBV5-1,TGCGCCAGCACCTCGTCCAGGGAAGGGACCTACGAGCAGTACTTC,CASTSSREGTYEQYF
TRBD2,17,TRBJ2-3,-,TRBV4-1,TGCGCCAGCAGCCAAGAGAACGAGCTAGCGGGAACTTGGACGCAGTATTTT,CASSQENELAGTWTQYF
-,15,TRBJ2-5,-,TRBV7-6,TGTGCCAGCAGCTTTGGATCAGACCTCCAAGAGACCCAGTACTTC,CASSFGSDLQETQYF
-,13,TRBJ2-5,-,TRBV18,TGTGCCAGCTCCCTAGGGGCTCAAGAGACCCAGTACTTC,CASSLGAQETQYF
TRBD2,14,TRBJ2-7,once,TRBV6-5,TGTGCCAGCAGAGGACTAGCGGAAACCTACGAGCAGTACTTC,CASRGLAETYEQYF
-,11,TRBJ1-2,-,TRBV10-3,TGTGCCATCCCCGGGGGTAATGGCTACACCTTC,CAIPGGNGYTF
-,14,TRBJ1-6,-,TRBV5-6,TGTGCCAGCAGCATGGGACCGCGAAATTCACCCCTCCACTTT,CASSMGPRNSPLHF
TRBD1,15,TRBJ2-7,-,TRBV6-1,TGTGCCAGCAGTGATCGTGTGGCAGGGGGTAGCGAACAGTACTTC,CASSDRVAGGSEQYF
-,14,TRBJ2-1,-,TRBV10-1,TGCGCCAGCAGTGAAGCCGGTTTTTACAATGAGCAGTTCTTC,CASSEAGFYNEQFF
-,14,TRBJ2-4,-,TRBV5-4,TGTGCCAGCAGCTTGGGGGGCCTCAAAAACATTCAGTACTTC,CASSLGGLKNIQYF
TRBD1,17,TRBJ1-3,-,TRBV7-6,TGTGCCAGCAGCTTAAAGGGGCAGACAGGGACTGGAAACACCATATATTTT,CASSLKGQTGTGNTIYF
TRBD1,15,TRBJ2-7,-,TRBV5-1,TGCGCCAGCAGCTTGGAGGGACAGGGGCCCTACGAGCAGTACTTC,CASSLEGQGPYEQYF
TRBD1,13,TRBJ1-4,-,TRBV7-2,TGTGCCAGCAGCTCGACAGGGCTCGAAAAACTGTTTTTT,CASSSTGLEKLFF
-,12,TRBJ2-1,once,TRBV15,TGTGCCACCAGCCGCTATGGGAGTGAGCAGTTCTTC,CATSRYGSEQFF
-,13,TRBJ2-7,-,TRBV19,TGTGCCAGTAGGCCGACCGTGTCCTACGAGCAGTACTTC,CASRPTVSYEQYF
TRBD2,17,TRBJ2-1,-,TRBV7-6,TGTGCCAGCAGCTTAGCCCCTAGCGGGGGGGGTTACAATGAGCAGTTCTTC,CASSLAPSGGGYNEQFF
-,14,TRBJ1-1,-,TRBV5-1,TGCGCCAGCAGCTTGTTGACAGGGAACACTGAAGCTTTCTTT,CASSLLTGNTEAFF
-,15,TRBJ2-7,-,TRBV27,TGTGCCAGCAGTCTACGACTCCGCGCGTCCTACGAGCAGTACTTC,CASSLRLRASYEQYF
-,15,TRBJ2-1,-,TRBV11-2,TGTGCCAGCAGCTTAAACCCGACACTTTACAATGAGCAGTTCTTC,CASSLNPTLYNEQFF
-,16,TRBJ1-2,-,TRBV7-2,TGTGCCAGCAGCTTAATGCGGGACTCCGGGAGCTATGGCTACACCTTC,CASSLMRDSGSYGYTF
-,15,TRBJ2-7,-,TRBV7-8,TGTGCCAGCAGCGTAGACAGGACCTTAGTGGGCGAGCAGTACTTC,CASSVDRTLVGEQYF
-,11,TRBJ2-1,-,TRBV20-1,TGCAGTGCCACCCCGTACGCTGAGCAGTTCTTC,CSATPYAEQFF
-,14,TRBJ2-7,-,TRBV27,TGTGCCAGCAGTCCATCCGAGATAGCCTACGAGCAGTACTTC,CASSPSEIAYEQYF
-,17,TRBJ2-5,once,TRBV5-1,TGCGCCAGCAGCCGTCACGGTGCGCGGACGGGGCAAGAGACCCAGTACTTC,CASSRHGARTGQETQYF
-,15,TRBJ2-2,-,TRBV14,TGTGCCAGCAGCCAAAGCGGGTCGAGTACCGGGGAGCTGTTTTTT,CASSQSGSSTGELFF
TRBD2,14,TRBJ2-3,-,TRBV28,TGTGCCAGCATATCACTAGCGGGAGTAGATACGCAGTATTTT,CASISLAGVDTQYF
-,11,TRBJ2-5,-,TRBV2,TGTGCCAGCAGTGTGGGGAAGACCCAGTACTTC,CASSVGKTQYF
TRBD1,16,TRBJ2-2,-,TRBV4-1,TGCGCCAGCAGCTTCCGGGACAGGCCGAACACCGGGGAGCTGTTTTTT,CASSFRDRPNTGELFF
-,14,TRBJ1-5,-,TRBV7-8,TGTGCCAGCAGCCCAGTGGGACCGAATCAGCCCCAGCATTTT,CASSPVGPNQPQHF
-,11,TRBJ2-3,-,TRBV7-2,TGTGCCAGCAGCTTAGGCGTACAGCAGTATTTT,CASSLGVQQYF